This TCR beta chain emerged from a study of identical twins. Study-wide results and limits: Fewer insertions characterized abundant cord blood beta clonotypes, whereas memory repertoires showed none.

The sample holds many counts of this clonotype. Antigen unknown. MiXCR was run by TCRdb on the 5' RACE reads, yielding one entry per CDR3 protein. The table has 1.5 million or so distinct CDR3 sequences, about 32% seen once; the top ten hold 0.25% to 0.3%. Looked up from germline, CDR1 is MNHEY and CDR2 is SVGAGI. With 8 bases removed from V and 4 bases from J, the gap between germline ends came to 15 bases. The CDR3 contains 13 residues. This rearrangement joins TRBV6-5 to TRBJ2-7; D might be TRBD2 (6 bases). The sequence was obtained from a newborn girl in good health. What was sequenced was cord blood. CDR3 coding DNA: TGTGCCAGCGGGAGGCATCATCTTTACGAGCAGTACTTC. Protein: CASGRHHLYEQYF.